These T cell receptor beta chains were read from a single sample in a study of CD8+CD57+ T cells in acquired aplastic anemia. Via MiXCR, TCRdb re-called the reads, giving one row per CDR3 protein. Seen here are 200,000 to 250,000 distinct CDR3 sequences, over 60% observed once, and the top ten hold about 31%. Sequences were obtained from sorted CD4+, CD8+, or CD8+CD57+ T cells (not recorded which) from PBMCs. The receptors derive from a human donor in good health. Both conserved end residues are part of each CDR3. The listing skips clone size in some rows; elsewhere it reads once, few, many or a size class.

abundance,j_gene,v_gene,CDR3aa
NA,TRBJ2-5,TRBV6-5,CASSYRPGTSQETQYF
NA,TRBJ2-7,TRBV10-3,CAIKRGETYEQYF
many,TRBJ1-1,TRBV20-1,CSARDYNTEAFF
NA,TRBJ2-3,TRBV20-1,CSATTSTDTQYF
once,TRBJ1-5,TRBV20-1,CSAKTVNQPQHF
many,TRBJ1-5,TRBV4-1,CASSQVGGSNQPQHF
NA,TRBJ2-1,TRBV4-1,CASSQDSYNNEQFF
NA,TRBJ2-1,TRBV25-1,CASSEYGAGVYNEQFF
NA,TRBJ2-1,TRBV12-3/TRBV12-4,CASSLPPAISGNSYNEQFF
few,TRBJ1-6,TRBV6-4,CASSEKENSPLHF
once,TRBJ2-2,TRBV24-1,CATSGGMDTGELFF
NA,TRBJ2-1,TRBV5-1,CASSWAGGANNEQFF
few,TRBJ1-3,TRBV2,CASSSGTGVGNTIYF
many,TRBJ1-2,TRBV20-1,CSAIAAFNYGYTF
few,TRBJ1-2,TRBV4-2,CASGQAAWSDYGYTF
NA,TRBJ2-5,TRBV7-9,CASSLGWGRQETQYF
NA,TRBJ2-7,TRBV7-8,CASSAQGGYEQYF
few,TRBJ2-7,TRBV7-8,CASSLGTVTREQYF
NA,TRBJ1-6,TRBV5-4,CASSLAGQGGSPLHF
NA,TRBJ1-2,TRBV7-8,CASSLVYGYTF
NA,TRBJ1-4,TRBV20-1,CSAGDMGGDEKLFF
many,TRBJ2-1,TRBV19,CASSIFAGENNEQFF
NA,TRBJ2-7,TRBV7-3,CASNLGGANSYEQYF
NA,TRBJ2-7,TRBV7-8,CASSVDSVYEQYF
NA,TRBJ2-5,TRBV5-1,CASSLEGAFVETQYF
NA,TRBJ1-3,TRBV2,CASSPAGTKGNTIYF
few,TRBJ2-7,TRBV15,CATSRGTSGRAVDEQYF
NA,TRBJ2-7,TRBV7-8,CASSDAHYFYEQYF
NA,TRBJ2-1,TRBV7-2,CASSLHGQDNEQFF
NA,TRBJ2-3,TRBV7-9,CASSDRGQGTDTQYF
NA,TRBJ1-2,TRBV20-1,CSASIGQANYGYTF
NA,TRBJ2-7,TRBV9,CASSVGDSAHEQYF
NA,TRBJ2-5,TRBV10-1,CASIEDRGSSETQYF
many,TRBJ2-7,TRBV2,CASSEVAGEQYF
NA,TRBJ2-2,TRBV29-1,CSAARWTVGTGELFF
NA,TRBJ2-5,TRBV7-2,CASSWGPSDF
NA,TRBJ1-1,TRBV5-4,CASSLGQGDMNTEAFF
NA,TRBJ1-1,TRBV19,CASSTPGQGNTEAFF
NA,TRBJ2-1,TRBV7-9,CASSITIGQFF
many,TRBJ2-7,TRBV19,CASSIWSSGTGGSEQYF
NA,TRBJ2-7,TRBV7-6,CASSRTDGNYEQYF
NA,TRBJ2-7,TRBV25-1,CASSPPRQNSYEQYF
NA,TRBJ2-2,TRBV15,CATSRDSGQGVAGELFF
NA,TRBJ2-1,TRBV10-3,CAISSTSNEQFF
NA,TRBJ2-3,TRBV5-1,CASSGSGSPDTQYF
NA,TRBJ2-7,TRBV7-9,CASSLDIHRGEQYF
once,TRBJ2-3,TRBV5-1,CASSPSTSGASTDTQYF
NA,TRBJ2-7,TRBV25-1,CASSEWGGTGSYEQYF
many,TRBJ1-6,TRBV11-2,CASSLTWFRYSPLHF
NA,TRBJ2-5,TRBV10-3,CAISAVTSGGAAQYF
many,TRBJ2-7,TRBV7-8,CASSLEPTSGLRNEQYF
few,TRBJ2-1,TRBV7-9,CASSLGSSVVEQFF
NA,TRBJ2-7,TRBV29-1,CSAGITGGFYEQYF
NA,TRBJ2-7,TRBV19,CASSMDEGLRYEQYF
many,TRBJ2-1,TRBV10-2,CASSESSLTAGGPWNEQFF